This T cell receptor beta chain was profiled in a study of cytomegalovirus exposure and HLA in healthy donors. About the study: As released early, the data held 65 million to 90 million unique TCRs from HLA-typed donors.

Broader study findings: An analysis done earlier found most TCR beta V segments productive about 87% or about 30% of the time. Later analysis identified a missense DCLRE1C variant that was linked to TCR beta V- and J-gene trimming. Looking again later, the authors saw that most CMV-associated TCR beta chains seemed HLA-restricted.

As for this clone: Its antigen remains unidentified.

Germline CDR1 reads PRHDT; CDR2 reads FYEKMQ (reference sequence). The CDR3 contains 17 residues. V lost 5 bases to trimming and J lost 6 bases; unmatched junction nucleotides: 12. Primers included in the PCR were 60 Vbeta and 13 Jbeta primers. The table came from immunoSEQ multiplex PCR; TCRdb's copy has only in-frame clones and leaves some out. Found here are 150,000 or so clones, around 82% of them singletons; the top ten hold under 7.5%. J is TRBJ2-5 and V is TRBV13; 13 nucleotides align to TRBD2. The material sequenced was PBMCs. The receptor's source is a woman aged 45-65 years in good health and CMV-seropositive. Here the CDR3 reads CASSPTQLAGGPKTQYF. The DNA for the CDR3 is TGTGCCAGCAGCCCGACGCAACTAGCGGGGGGGCCAAAGACCCAGTACTTC.